This TCR beta chain was sequenced for a study of blood T cells in healthy people across ages. It was with a sample-barcoded 5' primer and a J-beta primer mix that a second PCR of roughly 7 to 12 cycles was run. Carrying 12 random nucleotides, a template-switch adaptor labeled each individual cDNA molecule. MiXCR, applied by TCRdb to the 5' RACE reads, yields one record per CDR3 protein. The sample lists around 990,000 distinct CDR3 sequences; 30% to 40% were seen once. This clonotype was detected a few times. Germline values: CDR1 SGHTA, CDR2 FQGTGA. V was pared by 5 bases and J by 13 bases, with 15 bases between. The CDR3 totals 12 residues.

The chain is built from TRBV7-3 and TRBJ2-1; no reliable D call. The receptor's source is a man aged 18 to 30 in good health. Sequenced input: blood. The CDR3: CASSLGGVFQFF. The DNA of the CDR3 is TGTGCCAGCAGCCTAGGTGGAGTTTTTCAGTTCTTC.